This TCR beta chain was found in a study of blood T cell repertoires in COVID-19. The method was immunoSEQ multiplex PCR; TCRdb's version includes in-frame clones alone and lacks a portion of them. The data contain tens of thousands of clones, 75% to 95% of them singletons. Germline lookup yields CDR1 SGHRS and CDR2 YFSETQ. This CDR3 is built from 14 residues. V lost 2 bases and J lost 5; bases outside the gene matches: 5. This clonotype was obtained from a woman older than 75 with acute or convalescent COVID-19. This chain connects TRBV5-1 to TRBJ2-7; TRBD2 agrees at 9 bases. Sequencing was performed on peripheral blood. CDR3 region: CASSFLRGGDEQYF. CDR3 sequence (DNA): TGCGCCAGCAGCTTCCTTCGCGGGGGGGACGAGCAGTACTTC.